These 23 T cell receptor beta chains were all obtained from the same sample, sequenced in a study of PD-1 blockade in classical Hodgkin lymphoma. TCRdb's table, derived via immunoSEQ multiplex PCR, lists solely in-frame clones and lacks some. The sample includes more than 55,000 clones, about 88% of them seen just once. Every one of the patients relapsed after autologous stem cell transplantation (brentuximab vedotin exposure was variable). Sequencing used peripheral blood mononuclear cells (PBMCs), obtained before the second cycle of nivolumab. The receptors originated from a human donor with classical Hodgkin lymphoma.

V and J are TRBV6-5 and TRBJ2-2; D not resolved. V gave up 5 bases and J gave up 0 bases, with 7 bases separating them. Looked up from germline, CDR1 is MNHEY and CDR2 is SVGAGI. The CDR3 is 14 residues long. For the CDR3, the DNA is TGTGCCAGCAGTGGCGGCGCGAACACCGGGGAGCTGTTTTTT. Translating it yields CASSGGANTGELFF.

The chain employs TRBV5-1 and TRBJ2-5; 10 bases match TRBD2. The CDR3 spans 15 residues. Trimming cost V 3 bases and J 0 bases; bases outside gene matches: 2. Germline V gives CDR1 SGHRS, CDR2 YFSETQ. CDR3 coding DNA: TGCGCCAGCAGCTCAGCGGGGGGGTACCAAGAGACCCAGTACTTC. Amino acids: CASSSAGGYQETQYF.

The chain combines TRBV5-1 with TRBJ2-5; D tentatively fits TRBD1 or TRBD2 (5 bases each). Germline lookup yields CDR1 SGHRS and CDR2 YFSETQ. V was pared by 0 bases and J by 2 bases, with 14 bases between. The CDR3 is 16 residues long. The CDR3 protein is CASSLVGLGPQETQYF. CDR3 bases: TGCGCCAGCAGCTTGGTCGGACTGGGGCCTCAAGAGACCCAGTACTTC.

The CDR3: CASKVRPSNQPQHF. The CDR3 bases are TGTGCCAGCAAGGTTCGACCAAGCAATCAGCCCCAGCATTTT. The V call is TRBV2, the J call TRBJ1-5; D gene unclear. Germline assignment: CDR1 SNHLY and CDR2 FYNNEI. Between the trimmed V and J ends, which lost 7 bases and 1 base, there was a span of 11 bases. CDR3 length equals 14 residues.

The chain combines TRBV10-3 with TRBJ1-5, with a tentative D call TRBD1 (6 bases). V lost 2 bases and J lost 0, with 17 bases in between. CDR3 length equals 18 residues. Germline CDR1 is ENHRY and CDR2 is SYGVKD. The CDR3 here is CAISEGSTWDISNQPQHF. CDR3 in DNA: TGTGCCATCAGTGAGGGAAGTACTTGGGACATTAGCAATCAGCCCCAGCATTTT.

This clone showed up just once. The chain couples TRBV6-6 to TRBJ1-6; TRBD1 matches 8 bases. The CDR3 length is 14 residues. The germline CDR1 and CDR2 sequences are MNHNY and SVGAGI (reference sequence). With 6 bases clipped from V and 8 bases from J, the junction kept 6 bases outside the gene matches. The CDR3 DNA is TGTGCCAGCAGGGCGACAGGGGCCGATTCACCCCTCCACTTT. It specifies CASRATGADSPLHF.

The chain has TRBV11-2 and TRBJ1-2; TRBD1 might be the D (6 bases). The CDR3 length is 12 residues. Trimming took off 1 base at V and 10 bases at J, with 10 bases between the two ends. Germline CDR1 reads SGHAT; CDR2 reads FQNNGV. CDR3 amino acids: CASSLGTVSYTF. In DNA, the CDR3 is TGTGCCAGCAGCTTAGGGACAGTTTCCTACACCTTC.

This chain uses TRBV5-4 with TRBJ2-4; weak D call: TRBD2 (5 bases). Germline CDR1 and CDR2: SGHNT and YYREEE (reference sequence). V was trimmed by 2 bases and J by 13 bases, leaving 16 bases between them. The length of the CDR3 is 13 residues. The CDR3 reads CASSLHLDGLQYF. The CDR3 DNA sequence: TGTGCCAGCAGCTTACACCTGGATGGACTGCAGTACTTC.

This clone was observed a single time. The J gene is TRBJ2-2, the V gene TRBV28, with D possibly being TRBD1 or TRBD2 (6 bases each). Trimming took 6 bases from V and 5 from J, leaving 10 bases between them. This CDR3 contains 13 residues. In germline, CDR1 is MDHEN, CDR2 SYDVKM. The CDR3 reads CASRGGNTGELFF. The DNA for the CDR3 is TGTGCCAGCAGAGGGGGGAATACCGGGGAGCTGTTTTTT.

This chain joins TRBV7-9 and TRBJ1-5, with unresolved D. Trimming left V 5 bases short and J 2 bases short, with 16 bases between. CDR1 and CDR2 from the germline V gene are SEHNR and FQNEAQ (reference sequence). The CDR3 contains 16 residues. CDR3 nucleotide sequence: TGTGCCAGCAGCCTCAGTGGAGGTACGGGCAATCAGCCCCAGCATTTT. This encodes CASSLSGGTGNQPQHF.

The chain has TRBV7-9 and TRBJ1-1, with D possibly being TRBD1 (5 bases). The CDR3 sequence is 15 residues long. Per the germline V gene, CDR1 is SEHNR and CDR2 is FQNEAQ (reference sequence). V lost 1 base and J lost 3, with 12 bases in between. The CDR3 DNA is TGTGCCAGCAGCTTAGGGGACCTAAGGGACACTGAAGCTTTCTTT. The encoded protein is CASSLGDLRDTEAFF.

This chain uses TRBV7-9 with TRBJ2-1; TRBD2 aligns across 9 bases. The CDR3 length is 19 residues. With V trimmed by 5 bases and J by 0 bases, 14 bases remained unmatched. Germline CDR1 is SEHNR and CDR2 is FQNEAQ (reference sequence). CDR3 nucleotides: TGTGCCAGCAGCCCTCATAGCGGGGGTGCTACAAGCTCCTACAATGAGCAGTTCTTC. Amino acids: CASSPHSGGATSSYNEQFF.

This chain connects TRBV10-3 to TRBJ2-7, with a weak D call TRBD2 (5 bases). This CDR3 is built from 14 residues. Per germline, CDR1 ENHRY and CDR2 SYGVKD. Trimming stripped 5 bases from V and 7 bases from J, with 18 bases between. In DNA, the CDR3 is TGTGCCATCAGTTTCCAAGGAGGAGTAATGGAGCAGTACTTC. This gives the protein CAISFQGGVMEQYF.

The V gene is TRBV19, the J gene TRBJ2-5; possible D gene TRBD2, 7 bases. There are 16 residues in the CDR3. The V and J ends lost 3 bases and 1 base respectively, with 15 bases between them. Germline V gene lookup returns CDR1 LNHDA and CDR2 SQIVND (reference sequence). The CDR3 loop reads CASSIGGQAPQETQYF. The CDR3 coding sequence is TGTGCCAGTAGTATCGGGGGGCAGGCCCCCCAAGAGACCCAGTACTTC.

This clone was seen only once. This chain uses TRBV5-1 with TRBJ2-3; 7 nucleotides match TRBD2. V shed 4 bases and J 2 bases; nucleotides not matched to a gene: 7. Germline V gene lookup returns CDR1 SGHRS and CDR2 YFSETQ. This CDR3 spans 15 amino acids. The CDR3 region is CASSRSGAFTDTQYF. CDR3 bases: TGCGCCAGCAGCCGAAGCGGGGCCTTCACAGATACGCAGTATTTT.

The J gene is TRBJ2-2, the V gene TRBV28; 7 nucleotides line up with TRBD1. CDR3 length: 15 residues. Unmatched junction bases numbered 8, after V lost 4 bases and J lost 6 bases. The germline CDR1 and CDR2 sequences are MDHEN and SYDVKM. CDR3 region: CASSYLRTGAGELFF. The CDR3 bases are TGTGCCAGCAGTTATTTAAGGACAGGCGCCGGGGAGCTGTTTTTT.

The CDR3 reads CASSSRPPDTQYF. In nucleotides, the CDR3 is TGTGCCAGCAGCTCCCGACCCCCAGATACGCAGTATTTT. The V call is TRBV5-6, the J call TRBJ2-3; no clear D. Trimming took 3 bases from V and 4 from J, leaving 9 bases between them. This CDR3 has 13 residues. Germline loops: CDR1 SGHDT, CDR2 YYEEEE.

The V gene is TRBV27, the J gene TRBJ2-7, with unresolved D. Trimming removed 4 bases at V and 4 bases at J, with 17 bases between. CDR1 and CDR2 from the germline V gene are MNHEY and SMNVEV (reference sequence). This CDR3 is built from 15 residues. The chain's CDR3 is CASSSRAFVGYEQYF. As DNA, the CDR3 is TGTGCCAGCAGTTCCCGAGCCTTCGTAGGTTACGAGCAGTACTTC.

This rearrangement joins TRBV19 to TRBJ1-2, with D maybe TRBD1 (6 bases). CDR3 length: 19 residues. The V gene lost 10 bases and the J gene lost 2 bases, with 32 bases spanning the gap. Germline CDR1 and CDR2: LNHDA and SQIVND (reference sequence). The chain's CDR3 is CATLGGALGRRPPNYGYTF. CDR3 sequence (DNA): TGTGCCACCTTGGGGGGGGCTCTGGGACGGCGGCCACCAAACTATGGCTACACCTTC.

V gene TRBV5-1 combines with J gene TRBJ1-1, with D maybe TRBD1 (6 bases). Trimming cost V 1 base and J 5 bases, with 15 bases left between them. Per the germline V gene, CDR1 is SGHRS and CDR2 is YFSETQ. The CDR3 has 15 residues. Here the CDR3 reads CASSLSWTAGTEAFF. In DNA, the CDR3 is TGCGCCAGCAGCTTGAGTTGGACAGCCGGTACTGAAGCTTTCTTT. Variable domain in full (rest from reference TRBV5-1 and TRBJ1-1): KAGVTQTPRYLIKTRGQQVTLSCSPISGHRSVSWYQQTPGQGLQFLFEYFSETQRNKGNFPGRFSGRQFSNSRSEMNVSTLELGDSALYLCASSLSWTAGTEAFFGQGTRLTVV.

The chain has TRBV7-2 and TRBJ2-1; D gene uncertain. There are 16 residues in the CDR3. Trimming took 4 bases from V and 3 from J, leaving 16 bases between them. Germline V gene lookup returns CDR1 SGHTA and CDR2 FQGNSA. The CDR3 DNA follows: TGTGCCAGCAGCTATAGAGCCCCATGGGACTACAATGAGCAGTTCTTC. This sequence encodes CASSYRAPWDYNEQFF.

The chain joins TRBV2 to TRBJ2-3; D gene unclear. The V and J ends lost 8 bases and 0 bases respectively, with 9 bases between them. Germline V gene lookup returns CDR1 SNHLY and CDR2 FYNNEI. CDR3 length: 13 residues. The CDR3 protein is CASGSQSTDTQYF. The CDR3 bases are TGTGCCAGCGGCTCCCAGAGCACAGATACGCAGTATTTT.

CDR3 DNA: TGTGCCATCAGTGAGTCGGGACTCATCTATAGCAATCAGCCCCAGCATTTT. Its translation: CAISESGLIYSNQPQHF. This chain links TRBV10-3 with TRBJ1-5; D might be TRBD1 (5 bases). Trimming shortened V by 0 bases and J by 0 bases, and 12 bases separated the two germline ends. This CDR3 is built from 17 residues. Looked up from germline, CDR1 is ENHRY and CDR2 is SYGVKD.